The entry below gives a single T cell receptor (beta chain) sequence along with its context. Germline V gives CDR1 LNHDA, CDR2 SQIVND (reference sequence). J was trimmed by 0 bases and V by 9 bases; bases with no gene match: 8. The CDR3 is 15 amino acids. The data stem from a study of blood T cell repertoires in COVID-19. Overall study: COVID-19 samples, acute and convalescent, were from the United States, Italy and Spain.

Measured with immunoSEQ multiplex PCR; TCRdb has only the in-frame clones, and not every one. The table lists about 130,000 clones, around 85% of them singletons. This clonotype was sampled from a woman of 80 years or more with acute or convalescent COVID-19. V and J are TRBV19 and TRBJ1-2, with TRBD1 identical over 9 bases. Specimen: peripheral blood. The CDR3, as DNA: TGTGCCAGCGGGGACAGGGCACTAGCTAACTATGGCTACACCTTC. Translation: CASGDRALANYGYTF.